This T cell receptor beta chain was sequenced for a study of OX40 agonist ivuxolimab in advanced cancers. The study, taken as a whole, reports: Among T cells, CD8+ cells averaged more expanded clones than CD4+ cells.

Worth noting for this clone: Its cognate antigen is unknown.

Assay: immunoSEQ multiplex PCR; the TCRdb copy retains only in-frame clones and omits some. The sample carries approximately 33,000 clones, 80% to 90% recorded once. J gave up 0 bases and V 7 bases, and 6 bases lay outside the gene matches. Per germline, CDR1 LNHDA and CDR2 SQIVND (reference sequence). CDR3 length: 15 residues. The material sequenced was CD4+ or CD8+ T cells sorted from blood, taken in a trial of the OX40 agonist ivuxolimab. The receptor was derived from an adult with an advanced solid tumor such as melanoma, head and neck, liver or kidney cancer. This rearrangement joins TRBV19 to TRBJ2-1; 7 positions match TRBD2. The CDR3 region has the DNA TGTGCCAGTACCTCACGCGGGGGCTCCTACAATGAGCAGTTCTTC. It translates to CASTSRGGSYNEQFF.